This T cell receptor (beta chain) was profiled in a study of cytomegalovirus exposure and HLA in healthy donors. Regarding the study as a whole: Within an earlier analysis, most TCR beta V segments proved productive either about 87% or about 30% of the time.

The PCR employed 60 Vbeta primers together with 13 Jbeta primers. Generated by immunoSEQ multiplex PCR, the TCRdb table keeps only in-frame clones and is missing some. Here the sample spans approximately 200,000 clones, 75% to 85% being singletons. To note about this clone: Its specificity is unknown.

The CDR3 runs to 14 residues. The germline V and J ends were trimmed by 3 bases and 5 bases, with 13 bases remaining between them. Germline V CDR1 and CDR2: SEHNR, FQNEAQ (reference sequence). Material: PBMCs. The chain links TRBV7-9 to TRBJ1-1; D might be TRBD1 (5 bases). The clonotype originates from a woman aged 50 to 60 in good health and CMV-seronegative. The DNA for the CDR3 is TGTGCCAGCAGCTTTTTGGGGGGAGGGACTGAAGCTTTCTTT. It encodes CASSFLGGGTEAFF.